The 21 T cell receptor beta chains below all came from one sample that was sequenced in a study of response to subunit inactivated influenza vaccine. TCRdb re-analysed the RT-PCR reads in MiXCR, keeping a single row per CDR3 protein. The sample lists hundreds of thousands of distinct CDR3 sequences, about a fifth seen once, with 9.5% to 13% in the top ten. The sample in question was PBMCs from blood, obtained about 20 months after vaccination. These receptors came from a man aged 50 to 69 who received an inactivated influenza vaccine.

In this sample, this clonotype turned up a few times. The chain is built from TRBV27 and TRBJ1-6; 8 bases match TRBD1. The V gene's germline CDR1 is MNHEY and CDR2 SMNVEV (reference sequence). V shed 4 bases and J 6 bases; nucleotides not matched to a gene: 5. The CDR3 covers 15 residues. CDR3 sequence: CASSYLGQGNSPLHF. Here the CDR3 DNA reads TGTGCCAGCAGTTACCTAGGACAGGGTAATTCACCCCTCCACTTT.

This clonotype was found many times. This sequence joins TRBV12-3 or TRBV12-4 and TRBJ1-2; 7 positions match TRBD1. The J segment lost 4 bases and the V segment lost 6 bases, leaving 11 bases of the junction unmatched. This CDR3 has 15 amino acids. CDR3 loop: CASSPGTRGLYGYTF. The DNA for the CDR3 is TGTGCCAGCAGCCCAGGGACAAGGGGGCTCTATGGCTACACCTTC.

V is TRBV5-1 and J is TRBJ2-1; a weak D match, TRBD1 (6 bases). This CDR3 has 15 amino acids. The germline gives CDR1 SGHRS, CDR2 YFSETQ. V was pared by 0 bases and J by 6 bases, with 13 bases between. The CDR3 DNA follows: TGCGCCAGCAGCTTGGACCTAATAGGGGGCAATGAGCAGTTCTTC. Its protein is CASSLDLIGGNEQFF.

This clonotype appeared a few times. The chain uses TRBV3-1 and TRBJ2-5; 8 bases are a match to TRBD1. The junction had 5 bases not matched to a gene; V was cut back by 4 bases and J by 10 bases. This CDR3 has 12 amino acids. CDR1 LGHDT and CDR2 YNNKEL come from the germline V gene (reference sequence). CDR3 region: CASSPGTGRQYF. The CDR3 nucleotides are TGTGCCAGCAGCCCAGGGACAGGTCGCCAGTACTTC.

This clonotype was seen only a few times. The rearrangement uses TRBV5-1 and TRBJ2-5; weak D call: TRBD1 (6 bases). The CDR3 totals 14 residues. The V and J ends lost 0 bases and 4 bases respectively, with 10 bases between them. CDR1 is SGHRS and CDR2 is YFSETQ in the germline V gene. The CDR3 DNA reads TGCGCCAGCAGCTTGGGGTCCAGGGGAGAGACCCAGTACTTC. The encoded protein is CASSLGSRGETQYF. Combining the CDR3 with reference TRBV5-1 and TRBJ2-5 gives the whole variable domain KAGVTQTPRYLIKTRGQQVTLSCSPISGHRSVSWYQQTPGQGLQFLFEYFSETQRNKGNFPGRFSGRQFSNSRSEMNVSTLELGDSALYLCASSLGSRGETQYFGPGTRLLVL.

This chain uses TRBV6-1 with TRBJ2-7; TRBD2 matches 12 bases. The CDR3 consists of 14 residues. Germline loops: CDR1 MNHNS, CDR2 SASEGT. Unmatched junction bases numbered 10, after V lost 7 bases and J lost 9 bases. The CDR3 DNA reads TGTGCCAGCACCCCGACTAGCGGGAGTATACGGCAGTACTTC. It translates to CASTPTSGSIRQYF.

The chain is built from TRBV7-9 and TRBJ2-7, with TRBD1 matching over 10 bases. Germline assignment: CDR1 SEHNR and CDR2 FQNEAQ (reference sequence). The CDR3 spans 15 residues. With V trimmed by 4 bases and J by 3 bases, 6 bases remained unmatched. Written as DNA, the CDR3 is TGTGCCAGCAGCTCCGACAGGGGGCGCGTCTACGAGCAGTACTTC. Amino acids: CASSSDRGRVYEQYF.

The gene calls are TRBV5-1 and TRBJ2-1, with 8 nucleotides matching TRBD2. V shed 4 bases, J shed 4 bases, and the junction held 10 bases outside the gene matches. The germline gives CDR1 SGHRS, CDR2 YFSETQ. The CDR3 contains 16 residues. In DNA, the CDR3 is TGCGCCAGCAGCAACGGGGTTGGCGGGAGGTACAATGAGCAGTTCTTC. Its protein product is CASSNGVGGRYNEQFF.

The V gene is TRBV19, the J gene TRBJ2-7; 9 positions agree with TRBD1. Per germline, CDR1 LNHDA and CDR2 SQIVND (reference sequence). J lost 5 bases, V lost 7 bases, and 9 bases had no gene match. The CDR3 loop spans 14 amino acids. CDR3 nucleotides: TGTGCCAGTACCTCGGGACAGGGCCCTCACGAGCAGTACTTC. Translating it yields CASTSGQGPHEQYF.

In this sample, this clonotype turned up many times. V gene TRBV5-1 combines with J gene TRBJ1-6, with 8 bases aligning to TRBD1. V was pared by 2 bases and J by 9 bases, with 4 bases of the junction left unmatched. The length of the CDR3 is 14 residues. Germline V lookup: CDR1 SGHRS, CDR2 YFSETQ. DNA for the CDR3: TGCGCCAGCAGCTTACAGGGGGAAACTTCACCCCTCCACTTT. Translating it yields CASSLQGETSPLHF.

This clonotype has a handful of counts. This chain links TRBV6-5 with TRBJ1-4; D unresolved. The CDR3 length is 16 residues. Germline CDR1 MNHEY, CDR2 SVGAGI. V lost 2 bases and J 8 bases, leaving 18 bases between the germline ends. In DNA form, the CDR3 reads TGTGCCAGCAGTTACCGGTCAGTCGATTCACCAGAAAAACTGTTTTTT. Amino acids: CASSYRSVDSPEKLFF.

The V and J genes are TRBV5-1 and TRBJ2-7; D gene unclear. Looked up from germline, CDR1 is SGHRS and CDR2 is YFSETQ. The V gene lost 1 base and the J gene lost 6 bases, with 14 bases spanning the gap. The CDR3 has 14 amino acids. The CDR3 protein is CASSLSWQSGEQYF. CDR3 bases: TGCGCCAGCAGCTTGAGTTGGCAGTCGGGCGAGCAGTACTTC.

V and J are TRBV9 and TRBJ2-3; D tentatively fits TRBD1 or TRBD2 (5 bases each). The germline CDR1 and CDR2 sequences are SGDLS and YYNGEE. Between the trimmed V and J ends, which lost 3 bases and 2 bases, there was a span of 13 bases. The CDR3 is 15 residues long. CDR3 amino acids: CASSAGAPITDTQYF. The CDR3 region has the DNA TGTGCCAGCAGCGCCGGGGCACCTATCACAGATACGCAGTATTTT.

Ten or more counts support this clonotype. V usage is TRBV7-9 and J usage is TRBJ2-7; unclear D gene. The CDR3 loop spans 14 amino acids. V shed 1 base and J shed 4 bases, with 11 bases lying between them. The germline gives CDR1 SEHNR, CDR2 FQNEAQ (reference sequence). The CDR3: CASSLGFLSYEQYF. The CDR3 coding sequence is TGTGCCAGCAGCTTAGGTTTCTTAAGTTACGAGCAGTACTTC.

This chain links TRBV9 with TRBJ1-1; unclear D gene. The V and J ends lost 4 bases and 3 bases respectively, with 10 bases between them. Per germline, CDR1 SGDLS and CDR2 YYNGEE. This CDR3 is 13 amino acids long. The CDR3 spells CASSSRPHTEAFF. As DNA, the CDR3 is TGTGCCAGCAGCTCTCGGCCGCACACTGAAGCTTTCTTT.

This clonotype was recorded many times. The V gene is TRBV10-3, the J gene TRBJ2-2; D is undetermined. Germline CDR1 is ENHRY and CDR2 is SYGVKD. The CDR3 is 15 amino acids. Trimming shortened V by 3 bases and J by 1 base, and 9 bases separated the two germline ends. The CDR3 loop is CAISDNGMNTGELFF. CDR3 bases: TGTGCCATCAGTGACAACGGAATGAACACCGGGGAGCTGTTTTTT.

This clonotype was counted between two and nine times. This chain connects TRBV12-3 or TRBV12-4 to TRBJ1-5; D not certain. The CDR3 contains 14 residues. V lost 5 bases and J lost 2, with 10 bases in between. The CDR3 DNA reads TGTGCCAGCAGTCCCGGAGTAGGCAATCAGCCCCAGCATTTT. Its protein is CASSPGVGNQPQHF.

This clonotype was observed a handful of times. The genes are TRBV5-8 and TRBJ2-3; TRBD2 is a possible D gene (6 bases). With 3 bases removed from V and 2 bases from J, the gap between germline ends came to 16 bases. There are 16 residues in the CDR3. Germline CDR1 is SGHTS and CDR2 is YDEGEE. CDR3 nucleotides: TGTGCCAGCAGCTCGGGGGTGGTGGTCCCCACAGATACGCAGTATTTT. Translation: CASSSGVVVPTDTQYF.

This chain joins TRBV27 and TRBJ2-3, with TRBD2 matching 12 bases. After removal of 2 bases from V and 2 bases from J, the junction contained 2 bases not matched to a gene. The CDR3 is made up of 16 amino acids. CDR1 MNHEY and CDR2 SMNVEV come from the germline V gene (reference sequence). In nucleotides, the CDR3 is TGTGCCAGCAGTTTAACTAGCGGGGGGAACACAGATACGCAGTATTTT. It encodes CASSLTSGGNTDTQYF.

The chain has TRBV2 and TRBJ2-1; 7 nucleotides agree with TRBD2. CDR1 and CDR2 (germline): SNHLY, FYNNEI. This CDR3 is built from 14 residues. V lost 7 bases, J lost 0 bases, and 3 bases stayed unmatched. CDR3 residues: CASTGGSSYNEQFF. The DNA of the CDR3 is TGTGCCAGCACGGGCGGGAGCTCCTACAATGAGCAGTTCTTC.

This clonotype came up a few times. The chain uses TRBV5-1 and TRBJ1-4; 9 nucleotides line up with TRBD1. CDR1 and CDR2 (germline): SGHRS, YFSETQ. CDR3 length: 17 amino acids. V gave up 4 bases and J gave up 2 bases; unmatched junction bases: 9. The CDR3 DNA reads as TGCGCCAGCAGCGTGTCCGGGACAGGGCGGACTAATGAAAAACTGTTTTTT. This translates into CASSVSGTGRTNEKLFF.